One T cell receptor (beta chain) is described in this entry. Assay used: immunoSEQ multiplex PCR; TCRdb lists only in-frame clones, some missing. Found here are 150,000 to 200,000 clones, about four fifths of them singletons; the top ten hold roughly 6.4%. This CDR3 spans 13 amino acids. CDR1 and CDR2 from the germline V gene are LNHDA and SQIVND (reference sequence). V shed 5 bases and J shed 5 bases, with 12 bases lying between them. This entry is derived from a study of blood T cell repertoires in COVID-19. Sequencing was done on a sample of peripheral blood. This chain connects TRBV19 to TRBJ1-2; D is uncertain. This sequence originates from a man between 60 and 75 years old with acute or convalescent COVID-19. The CDR3 region has the DNA TGTGCCAGTAGTTTAGGTGTCCTTTATGGCTACACCTTC. The encoded protein is CASSLGVLYGYTF.